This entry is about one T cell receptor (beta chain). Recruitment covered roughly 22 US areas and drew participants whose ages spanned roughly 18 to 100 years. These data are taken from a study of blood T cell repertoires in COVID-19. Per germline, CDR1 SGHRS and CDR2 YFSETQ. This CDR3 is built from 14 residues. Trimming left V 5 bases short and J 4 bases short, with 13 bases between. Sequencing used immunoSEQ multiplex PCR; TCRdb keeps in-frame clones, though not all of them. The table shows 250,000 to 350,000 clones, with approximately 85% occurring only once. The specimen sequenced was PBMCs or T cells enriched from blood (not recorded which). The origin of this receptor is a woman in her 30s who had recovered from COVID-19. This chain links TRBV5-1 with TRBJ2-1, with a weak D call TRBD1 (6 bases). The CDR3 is CASSFRQAYNEQFF. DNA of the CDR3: TGCGCCAGCAGTTTTCGACAGGCGTACAATGAGCAGTTCTTC.